One sample yielded the 25 T cell receptor beta chains listed below, sequenced in a study of blood T cells in healthy people across ages (dated by TCRdb to between 2014 and 2016). Libraries were built with 5' RACE. These reads were obtained on an Illumina HiSeq 2500. The second PCR ran for roughly 6 to 11 cycles and used a J-beta primer mix along with a sample-barcoded 5' primer. In TCRdb, the public reads were trimmed at Q25 with fastp and aligned with MiXCR, with productive beta chains retained. Rows with one shared CDR3 protein collapse into an entry with the most common genes and DNA. The sample has about 940,000 distinct CDR3 sequences on record, roughly 48% of them singletons. 10% to 15% of the sample comes from the top ten. The specimen sequenced was blood. The receptor source for this set is a man aged 25-45 years in good health.

The CDR3 sequence: CASSPGSGRGEAFF. The CDR3 DNA reads TGTGCCAGCAGCCCAGGGAGCGGCCGGGGTGAAGCTTTCTTT. The chain links TRBV27 to TRBJ1-1, with TRBD1 as a possible D gene (5 bases). This CDR3 region has 14 residues. The germline V and J ends were trimmed by 6 bases and 7 bases, with 18 bases remaining between them. In germline, CDR1 is MNHEY, CDR2 SMNVEV (reference sequence).

The chain couples TRBV3-1 to TRBJ2-1; a possible D gene is TRBD2 (5 bases). V gave up 0 bases and J gave up 12 bases, with 12 bases separating them. CDR3 size: 13 residues. Per germline, CDR1 LGHDT and CDR2 YNNKEL (reference sequence). In DNA, the CDR3 is TGTGCCAGCAGCCAAGAGGAGGCGAGAGGGCAGTTCTTC. Translation: CASSQEEARGQFF.

The rearrangement joins TRBV27 to TRBJ2-3, with 8 bases identical to TRBD2. Germline V gene data show CDR1 as MNHEY and CDR2 as SMNVEV (reference sequence). Losses at the gene ends were 5 bases for V and 6 bases for J; bases not matched to a gene: 10. The CDR3 length is 15 residues. The CDR3 region is CASSTIGGAADTQYF. The CDR3 DNA reads as TGTGCCAGCAGTACCATCGGGGGGGCGGCGGATACGCAGTATTTT.

This clonotype was detected only a few times. The chain employs TRBV3-1 and TRBJ2-7; D is unresolved. V was pared by 0 bases and J by 0 bases, with 9 bases between. The CDR3 is made up of 15 amino acids. Looked up from germline, CDR1 is LGHDT and CDR2 is YNNKEL (reference sequence). The DNA of the CDR3 is TGTGCCAGCAGCCAAGATTCCGCTTACTCCTACGAGCAGTACTTC. Translation: CASSQDSAYSYEQYF.

The chain is built from TRBV5-1 and TRBJ1-2; D ambiguous. CDR3 size: 16 residues. Between the trimmed V and J ends, which lost 0 bases and 4 bases, there was a span of 16 bases. The V gene's germline CDR1 is SGHRS and CDR2 YFSETQ. This CDR3 reads CASSLVQWDRGYGYTF. The DNA for the CDR3 is TGCGCCAGCAGCTTGGTGCAGTGGGATCGAGGCTATGGCTACACCTTC. Full variable domain (missing parts from reference TRBV5-1 and TRBJ1-2): KAGVTQTPRYLIKTRGQQVTLSCSPISGHRSVSWYQQTPGQGLQFLFEYFSETQRNKGNFPGRFSGRQFSNSRSEMNVSTLELGDSALYLCASSLVQWDRGYGYTFGSGTRLTVV.

The chain carries TRBV4-2 and TRBJ1-3; D ambiguous. CDR1 is LGHNA and CDR2 is YNFKEQ in the germline V gene. Trimming took 1 base from V and 1 from J, leaving 8 bases between them. The length of the CDR3 is 15 residues. The DNA of the CDR3 is TGTGCCAGCAGCCAAGGTCCGATGTCTGGAAACACCATATATTTT. It specifies CASSQGPMSGNTIYF.

The CDR3 sequence is CASSLGQGRIDYGYTF. The CDR3 DNA follows: TGTGCCAGCAGTTTGGGACAGGGGAGGATCGACTATGGCTACACCTTC. The chain combines TRBV12-3 or TRBV12-4 with TRBJ1-2, with 10 bases matching TRBD1. This CDR3 region has 16 residues. Trimming cost V 3 bases and J 3 bases; bases outside gene matches: 7.

The chain combines TRBV20-1 with TRBJ1-2; D remains unclear. The V gene's germline CDR1 is DFQATT and CDR2 SNEGSKA (reference sequence). The CDR3 sequence is 11 residues long. Trimming shortened V by 4 bases and J by 10 bases, and 13 bases separated the two germline ends. The CDR3 DNA reads as TGCAGTGCTAAGGACGCCCATGCCTACACCTTC. Its translation is CSAKDAHAYTF.

The chain has TRBV27 and TRBJ1-1, with 7 positions matching TRBD1. The J segment lost 4 bases and the V segment lost 4 bases, leaving 9 bases of the junction unmatched. CDR3 length equals 15 residues. Germline V gene lookup returns CDR1 MNHEY and CDR2 SMNVEV (reference sequence). CDR3 sequence: CASSSPQQGVTEAFF. The CDR3 nucleotides are TGTGCCAGCAGTTCCCCCCAGCAGGGGGTCACTGAAGCTTTCTTT.

This chain uses TRBV5-5 with TRBJ2-1, with TRBD2 matching 9 bases. The assigned J gene may be wrong: the sequence end matches TRBJ2-7 better. The length of the CDR3 is 15 residues. The germline V gene has CDR1 SGHKS and CDR2 YYEKEE (reference sequence). The CDR3 here is CASSLLGLANNEQYF. In nucleotides, the CDR3 is TGTGCCAGCAGCTTGTTGGGACTAGCAAACAATGAGCAGTACTTC.

J is TRBJ2-7 and V is TRBV6-6, with 9 bases identical to TRBD2. This CDR3 is built from 15 residues. The germline gives CDR1 MNHNY, CDR2 SVGAGI (reference sequence). The V gene end was trimmed by 5 bases and the J gene end by 2 bases; junction bases not matched to a gene: 7. Here the CDR3 DNA reads TGTGCCAGCAGTAACCTAGCGGGGCCTCCCTACGAGCAGTACTTC. Translated, it gives CASSNLAGPPYEQYF.

The chain is built from TRBV6-2 or TRBV6-3 and TRBJ2-7; 9 nucleotides agree with TRBD1. The length of the CDR3 is 14 residues. V lost 11 bases to trimming and J lost 0 bases; unmatched junction nucleotides: 8. Germline CDR1 reads MNHEY; CDR2 reads SVGEGT. The CDR3 DNA follows: TGTGCCGGCACCGGGACAGGGCACTCCTACGAGCAGTACTTC. Its protein product is CAGTGTGHSYEQYF.

This clonotype was observed at least ten times. The genes are TRBV9 and TRBJ2-7; 9 nucleotides line up with TRBD1. With 4 bases clipped from V and 5 bases from J, the junction kept 7 bases outside the gene matches. The length of the CDR3 is 14 residues. Germline CDR1 SGDLS, CDR2 YYNGEE. The DNA for the CDR3 is TGTGCCAGCAGCCCCGGACAGGGGAGAGACGAGCAGTACTTC. It is translated as CASSPGQGRDEQYF.

This clonotype was seen just once. The chain is built from TRBV7-8 and TRBJ1-6; 11 bases are a match to TRBD1. The V segment lost 5 bases and the J segment 8 bases; nucleotides outside the gene matches: 5. Germline CDR1 and CDR2: SGHVS and FQNEAQ. CDR3 length: 15 amino acids. The CDR3 DNA sequence: TGTGCCAGCAGCCTTGGACAGGGGGCGTATTCACCCCTCCACTTT. This sequence encodes CASSLGQGAYSPLHF.

This clonotype was detected only a few times. V is TRBV7-9 and J is TRBJ1-2; TRBD1 matches 8 bases. Germline trimming cut 6 bases from V and 7 bases from J; bases unmatched to any gene: 10. This CDR3 region has 14 residues. In germline, CDR1 is SEHNR, CDR2 FQNEAQ (reference sequence). Here the CDR3 DNA reads TGTGCCAGCAGACGAGGGACAGGCCCTAGTGGCTACACCTTC. Translation gives CASRRGTGPSGYTF.

This chain joins TRBV6-2 or TRBV6-3 and TRBJ2-7; D uncertain. The CDR3 runs to 14 residues. V was pared by 7 bases and J by 0 bases, with 13 bases between. Germline values: CDR1 MNHEY, CDR2 SVGEGT. CDR3 region: CASMSVLSSYEQYF. The DNA of the CDR3 is TGTGCCAGCATGTCGGTGTTAAGCTCCTACGAGCAGTACTTC.

The chain employs TRBV6-1 and TRBJ2-7; the D gene could be TRBD1 or TRBD2 (5 bases each). Germline-derived CDR1 and CDR2 are MNHNS and SASEGT. The CDR3 has 15 residues. The V end lost 4 bases, the J end lost 1 base, and 14 bases lay between the germline ends. The CDR3 DNA sequence: TGTGCCAGCAGTGGCCGGGACGGATTTTCCTACGAGCAGTACTTC. Amino acid sequence: CASSGRDGFSYEQYF.

The chain recombines TRBV29-1 with TRBJ2-4; D call uncertain. The J call may be incorrect, as the DNA end agrees better with TRBJ2-7. The CDR3 length is 11 residues. The germline CDR1 and CDR2 sequences are SQVTM and ANQGSEA. The chain's CDR3 is CSANSYYEQYF. The CDR3 bases are TGCAGCGCCAATTCGTACTACGAGCAGTACTTC.

The V and J genes are TRBV12-3 or TRBV12-4 and TRBJ2-3; D might be TRBD2 (6 bases). CDR3 length equals 15 residues. V lost 4 bases to trimming and J lost 8 bases, with 19 bases between them. The CDR3 nucleotides read TGTGCCAGCAGTTCCACCGGGAGCGCGAGTCGTACGCAGTATTTT. Translated: CASSSTGSASRTQYF.

This clonotype was found many times. This chain links TRBV27 with TRBJ2-7; 10 nucleotides agree with TRBD2. CDR1 and CDR2 from the germline V gene are MNHEY and SMNVEV (reference sequence). J gave up 6 bases and V 0 bases, and 5 bases lay outside the gene matches. The CDR3 is 15 amino acids. The CDR3 loop is CASSLSTSGNSEQYF. CDR3 in DNA: TGTGCCAGCAGTTTATCAACTAGCGGGAACAGCGAGCAGTACTTC.

The chain carries TRBV20-1 and TRBJ2-3; 9 bases are shared with TRBD2. The junction had 4 bases not matched to a gene; V was cut back by 0 bases and J by 0 bases. The CDR3 is 16 residues long. CDR1 is DFQATT, CDR2 SNEGSKA, per germline (reference sequence). The CDR3 sequence is CSARDILAGSTDTQYF. The CDR3 nucleotides read TGCAGTGCTAGAGATATACTAGCGGGTAGCACAGATACGCAGTATTTT.

Comments on this clonotype: At one end, the junction sequence differs from germline, possibly due to a read error. The rearrangement links TRBV7-3 to TRBJ1-6; 7 positions match TRBD1. The CDR3 totals 14 residues. The germline gives CDR1 SGHTA, CDR2 FQGTGA. The CDR3 DNA follows: TGTGCCGGCAGCCGGGACAGCAGCAATTCACCCCTCCACTTT. Translating it yields CAGSRDSSNSPLHF.

The chain links TRBV9 to TRBJ2-3, with 8 bases fitting TRBD2. The CDR3 covers 19 residues. Germline assignment: CDR1 SGDLS and CDR2 YYNGEE. The V segment lost 0 bases and the J segment 0 bases; nucleotides outside the gene matches: 12. CDR3 nucleotide sequence: TGTGCCAGCAGCGTAGCTCCTCGATTGGGCGGGGGGAGCACAGATACGCAGTATTTT. This encodes CASSVAPRLGGGSTDTQYF.

This clonotype has only a few counts. The gene calls are TRBV27 and TRBJ2-1; 7 bases fit TRBD1. The CDR3 runs to 13 residues. V trimming: 6 bases; J trimming: 7 bases; junction bases outside the gene matches: 6. The germline V gene has CDR1 MNHEY and CDR2 SMNVEV (reference sequence). CDR3 bases: TGTGCCAGCAGCCGTGACAGGGCGAATGAGCAGTTCTTC. Amino acid sequence: CASSRDRANEQFF.

Here the CDR3 reads CSASDPELAGGYYGYTF. In DNA form, the CDR3 reads TGCAGTGCTAGTGACCCCGAACTGGCCGGGGGTTACTATGGCTACACCTTC. The genes are TRBV20-1 and TRBJ1-2; D is possibly TRBD1 (5 bases). The V gene lost 3 bases and the J gene lost 3 bases, with 23 bases spanning the gap. Looked up from germline, CDR1 is DFQATT and CDR2 is SNEGSKA (reference sequence). The CDR3 has 17 residues.